The present TCR beta chain was sequenced within a study of blood T cell repertoires in COVID-19. Study as a whole: Sites in the United States, Italy and Spain provided acute and convalescent COVID-19 samples.

The CDR3 length is 13 residues. V shed 6 bases and J shed 3 bases, with 9 bases lying between them. The V gene's germline CDR1 is SSHAT and CDR2 FNYEAQ (reference sequence). The protocol was immunoSEQ multiplex PCR, while the TCRdb copy is restricted to in-frame clones and leaves out a portion. Of a few hundred thousand clones detected, roughly 85% appear once; the ten largest clones hold 0.85% to 1%. The TCR sequence derives from a middle-aged man with acute or convalescent COVID-19. The chain is built from TRBV7-7 and TRBJ1-5, with no clear D. The source material was peripheral blood. The CDR3 loop reads CASSPGVNQPQHF. CDR3 nucleotides: TGTGCCAGCAGTCCGGGAGTCAATCAGCCCCAGCATTTT.